The rows below give T cell receptor beta chains drawn from one sample of a study of T cell repertoires in cytomegalovirus infection. TCRdb redid the calling of the reads with MiXCR, one entry per CDR3 protein. The table includes some 390,000 distinct CDR3 sequences, roughly 20% detected once. Sequenced material: PBMCs. The source is a human donor in good health (CMV status not recorded). Some clones in this sample may be carry-over from other donors' samples. Each CDR3 is given with its conserved first and last residue. Each record gives: clone size, J gene, D gene, V gene, CDR3 DNA, CDR3 protein. A D gene is named only where the DNA matches it firmly. Clone size appears in some rows only: once, few, many, or a class for an expanded clone.

NA TRBJ1-1 NA TRBV19 TGTGGGAGCGGCGGGACTGAAGCTTTCTTT CGSGGTEAFF
few TRBJ2-3 TRBD2 TRBV6-2/TRBV6-3 TGTGCCAGCAGTTACTCCTCCCTTCTAGCGGTGGATTCAGATACGCAGTATTTT CASSYSSLLAVDSDTQYF
NA TRBJ2-1 NA TRBV29-1 TGCAGCGTTGTCCGGGGGTTTGCCTACAATGAGCAGTTCTTC CSVVRGFAYNEQFF
NA TRBJ2-2 NA TRBV7-8 TGTGCCAGCAGCTTACGCTTCAACACCGGGGAGCTGTTTTTT CASSLRFNTGELFF
many TRBJ2-5 TRBD1 TRBV6-1 TGTGCCAGCAGTGAGGGACAGGGGATTGGGACCCAGTACTTC CASSEGQGIGTQYF
many TRBJ2-5 NA TRBV6-1 TGTGCCAGCAGTGATGGAATCAGAGGGTACTTAGAGACCCAGTACTTC CASSDGIRGYLETQYF
many TRBJ2-2 TRBD1 TRBV7-2 TGTGCCAGCAGGGGACAGGGGGCGTTCGGGGAGCTGTTTTTT CASRGQGAFGELFF
NA TRBJ2-1 TRBD1 TRBV7-2 TGTGCCAGCAGCTTAGAGTATGGACAGGGGTACAATGAGCAGTTCTTC CASSLEYGQGYNEQFF
few TRBJ1-1 NA TRBV14 TGTGCCAGCAGCCTGCTGGGGGTAGTTGAAGCTTTCTTT CASSLLGVVEAFF
NA TRBJ2-5 NA TRBV3-1 TGTGCCAGCTCCGCGAATCTGGGGGGAGTCATGGAGACCCAGTACTTC CASSANLGGVMETQYF
NA TRBJ2-3 TRBD2 TRBV9 TGTGCCAGCAGCGTAAGAGGGACTAGCGGGGCAGATACGCAGTATTTT CASSVRGTSGADTQYF
many TRBJ1-4 NA TRBV4-2 TGTGCCAGCAGCCAAGCGAGTGGGGCAGGAGAGTTGGATGATGAAAAACTGTTTTTT CASSQASGAGELDDEKLFF
few TRBJ2-1 NA TRBV27 TGTGCCAGCACCCAAGGGGCAAGCTCCTACAATGAGCAGTTCTTC CASTQGASSYNEQFF
many TRBJ2-5 NA TRBV27 TGTGCCAGCAGTGGGGACTGGGCAACCCTCGGGGCCCAGTACTTC CASSGDWATLGAQYF
many TRBJ2-3 NA TRBV10-3 TGTGCCATCAGCCTCGGGGGCCTCACAGATACGCAGTATTTT CAISLGGLTDTQYF
NA TRBJ2-5 NA TRBV18 TGTGCCAGCTCACCACGGTTAGACTCGCAAGAGACCCAGTACTTC CASSPRLDSQETQYF
many TRBJ1-5 NA TRBV28 TGTGCCAGCAGTTTAATAACGGTGAATCAGCCCCAGCATTTT CASSLITVNQPQHF
NA TRBJ2-3 TRBD2 TRBV10-2 TGCGCCAGCAGTTTTAGCGGGAGGACAGATACGCAGTATTTT CASSFSGRTDTQYF
many TRBJ1-3 NA TRBV12-3/TRBV12-4 TGTGCCAGCAGTTTACCACAGCGAGGAAACACCATATATTTT CASSLPQRGNTIYF
many TRBJ2-5 NA TRBV20-1 TGCAGTGCTACATTGACTAAACACCAAGAGACCCAGTACTTC CSATLTKHQETQYF
few TRBJ2-1 NA TRBV7-9 TGTGCCAGCAGCTTTTGGGGTCTAAACGATGAGCAGTTCTTC CASSFWGLNDEQFF
NA TRBJ2-3 NA TRBV7-6 TGTGCCAGCAGCAACTCGGGGGCAGATACGCAGTATTTT CASSNSGADTQYF
few TRBJ2-5 NA TRBV18 TGTGCCAGCTCACCTGGACATGGGGACGGGGAGACCCAGTACTTC CASSPGHGDGETQYF
NA TRBJ2-5 TRBD2 TRBV7-9 TGTGCCAGCAGCTTCCGGACTAGCGGGGCGGTCGAGACCCAGTACTTC CASSFRTSGAVETQYF
few TRBJ2-3 TRBD2 TRBV7-2 TGTGCCAGCAGCTTACTCGGGGGGGCCCCCCCCACAGATACGCAGTATTTT CASSLLGGAPPTDTQYF
few TRBJ1-3 NA TRBV6-1 TGTGCCAGCAACCGGGACACGGCCAATCCGGGAAACACCATATATTTT CASNRDTANPGNTIYF
NA TRBJ2-3 NA TRBV29-1 TGCAGCGTTCTACCCCGAGTGGGCACAGATACGCAGTATTTT CSVLPRVGTDTQYF
few TRBJ1-1 NA TRBV3-1 TGTGCCAGCAGCCTGAAATTGGGCACTGAAGCTTTCTTT CASSLKLGTEAFF
NA TRBJ2-3 NA TRBV5-1 TGCGCCAGCAGCTTTAGTTTTAGCGGAGATACGCAGTATTTT CASSFSFSGDTQYF
few TRBJ2-1 TRBD2 TRBV6-2/TRBV6-3 TGTGCCAGCAGTGGGACTAGCGGGAGAGGTTCCTACAATGAGCAGTTCTTC CASSGTSGRGSYNEQFF
NA TRBJ1-4 NA TRBV7-9 TGTGCCAGCAGCTTGGAGATGACGAATGAAAAACTGTTTTTT CASSLEMTNEKLFF
NA TRBJ2-1 TRBD2 TRBV12-3/TRBV12-4 TGTGCCAGCAGTTTAGGGCGGGAGGGTAGGTATGAGCAGTTCTTC CASSLGREGRYEQFF
NA TRBJ2-7 NA TRBV10-2 TGCGCCAGCAGTCGGGGAGGATTCGACGAGCAGTACTTC CASSRGGFDEQYF
many TRBJ2-1 TRBD2 TRBV11-2 TGTGCCAGCAGCTTAGACCGACTAGCGCACAATGAGCAGTTCTTC CASSLDRLAHNEQFF
NA TRBJ1-2 TRBD1 TRBV24-1 TGTGCCACCAGTGACCCCGGACAGGACGCCTATGGCTACACCTTC CATSDPGQDAYGYTF
NA TRBJ2-3 TRBD2 TRBV10-3 TGTGCCATCAGTGTTGGACTAGCAGGAGATACGCAGTATTTT CAISVGLAGDTQYF
NA TRBJ1-5 TRBD1 TRBV6-5 TGTGCCAGCAGTCGAAGGGGGCGCGAGGATCAGCCCCAGCATTTT CASSRRGREDQPQHF
NA TRBJ1-2 NA TRBV29-1 TGCAGCGTTGTCCTAGGTGGGGCTAACTATGGCTACACCTTC CSVVLGGANYGYTF
few TRBJ1-5 NA TRBV20-1 TGCAGTGCTAGCCGGACAAGAGATAATCAGCCCCAGCATTTT CSASRTRDNQPQHF
NA TRBJ1-2 NA TRBV4-1 TGCGCCAGCAGCCAAGATCAAGGCCGCTCCTATGGCTACACCTTC CASSQDQGRSYGYTF
few TRBJ1-1 TRBD1 TRBV20-1 TGCAGTGCTCGAGGGACAGGGGGCACGAACACTGAAGCTTTCTTT CSARGTGGTNTEAFF
NA TRBJ2-2 TRBD2 TRBV19 TGTGCCAGTAGAAATCTCATAGCGCGGGAGAGATCAGGGGAGCTGTTTTTT CASRNLIARERSGELFF
few TRBJ1-1 NA TRBV7-2 TGTGCCAGCAGCATCACACAGGCAAACACTGAAGCTTTCTTT CASSITQANTEAFF
few TRBJ2-1 NA TRBV11-2 TGTGCCAGCAGCTTACTGAGCGGATACCCTAACAATGAGCAGTTCTTC CASSLLSGYPNNEQFF
many TRBJ2-5 NA TRBV7-2 TGTGCCAGCAGCCCCCTGAACAGGGTGGTAGAGACCCAGTACTTC CASSPLNRVVETQYF
many TRBJ2-3 NA TRBV6-5 TGTGCCAGCAGTTACTCGGTAGCGGGCACAGATACGCAGTATTTT CASSYSVAGTDTQYF
NA TRBJ1-2 TRBD1 TRBV27 TGTGCCAGCAGAAGAAGTGGGACAGGGGACTATGGCTACACCTTC CASRRSGTGDYGYTF
NA TRBJ2-4 TRBD2 TRBV7-2 TGTGCCAGCAGCTTCCCAGCGGGGGCAGCGTTAGCCAAAAACATTCAGTACTTC CASSFPAGAALAKNIQYF
few TRBJ1-4 TRBD1 TRBV6-1 TGTGCCAGCAGCGCCGGGACAGGTGCAACTAATGAAAAACTGTTTTTT CASSAGTGATNEKLFF